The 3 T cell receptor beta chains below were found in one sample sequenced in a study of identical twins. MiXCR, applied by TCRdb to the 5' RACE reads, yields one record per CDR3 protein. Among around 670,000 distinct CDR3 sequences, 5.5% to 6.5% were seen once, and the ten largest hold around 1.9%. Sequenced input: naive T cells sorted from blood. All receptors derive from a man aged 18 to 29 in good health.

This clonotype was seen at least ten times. The CDR3 spells CASSLASGSPLYEQYV. The CDR3 region has the DNA TGTGCCAGCAGCTTGGCGTCTGGGTCGCCCCTCTACGAGCAGTACGTC. This chain uses TRBV5-5 with TRBJ2-7; D gene ambiguous. The CDR3 spans 16 residues. Germline V gene data show CDR1 as SGHKS and CDR2 as YYEKEE (reference sequence). V lost 0 bases and J lost 3, with 16 bases in between.

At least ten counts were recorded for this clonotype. For the CDR3, the DNA is TGTGCCAGCAGCACAAACTGGGACAGGGGTTTCAACGAGCAGTACTTC. This gives the protein CASSTNWDRGFNEQYF. J is TRBJ2-7 and V is TRBV12-3 or TRBV12-4, with 10 bases fitting TRBD1. This CDR3 region has 16 residues. The junction had 13 bases not matched to a gene; V was cut back by 6 bases and J by 5 bases.

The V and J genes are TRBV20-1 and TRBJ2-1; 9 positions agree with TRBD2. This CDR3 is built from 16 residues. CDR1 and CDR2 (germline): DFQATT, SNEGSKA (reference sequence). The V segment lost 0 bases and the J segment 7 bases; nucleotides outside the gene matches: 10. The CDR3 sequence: CSARDFRGRAGNEQFF. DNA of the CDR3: TGCAGTGCTAGAGATTTTCGCGGGAGGGCCGGTAATGAGCAGTTCTTC.